Given below is one T cell receptor beta chain in context. Sequenced by immunoSEQ multiplex PCR; TCRdb stores in-frame clones only, minus some. The table records roughly 120,000 clones, 86% of them present only once. This entry comes from a study of blood T cell repertoires in COVID-19. Germline V gene data show CDR1 as MGHRA and CDR2 as YSYEKL. The CDR3 runs to 15 residues. The ends were cut back, 1 base at V and 4 bases at J, with 13 bases in the middle. This TCR was recovered from a man in his 70s who had recovered from COVID-19. The chain employs TRBV4-1 and TRBJ1-2; the D is unclear. The sequencing sample was made of peripheral blood. The CDR3 here is CASSQGGLGSYGYTF. The CDR3 DNA sequence: TGCGCCAGCAGCCAAGGCGGCTTAGGGAGCTATGGCTACACCTTC.